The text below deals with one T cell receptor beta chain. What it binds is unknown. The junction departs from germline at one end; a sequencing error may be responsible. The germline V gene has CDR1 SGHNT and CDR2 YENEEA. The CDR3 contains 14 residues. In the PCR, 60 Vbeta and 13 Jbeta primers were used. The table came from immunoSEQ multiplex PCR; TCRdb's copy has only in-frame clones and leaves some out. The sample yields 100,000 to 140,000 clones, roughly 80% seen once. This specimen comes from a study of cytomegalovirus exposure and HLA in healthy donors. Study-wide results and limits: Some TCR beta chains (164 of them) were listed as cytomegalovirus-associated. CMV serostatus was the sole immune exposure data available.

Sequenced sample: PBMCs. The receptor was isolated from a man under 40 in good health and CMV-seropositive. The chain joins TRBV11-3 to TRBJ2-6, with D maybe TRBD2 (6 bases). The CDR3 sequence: CASASGTGANGLTF. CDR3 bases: TGTGCCAGCGCTTCGGGGACTGGGGCCAACGGCCTGACTTTC.